The text below deals with one T cell receptor (beta chain). Some clones are missing from TCRdb's copy, which holds only in-frame ones; the method was immunoSEQ multiplex PCR. The sample consists of about 680,000 clones, around 92% of them appearing once. The record originates from a study of Ad26.COV2.S vaccination and SARS-CoV-2 variants. Study in general: Ad26.COV2.S given intramuscularly, once or twice 56 days apart.

Regarding treatment: some 20 received Ad26.COV2.S at low or high dose, single or two shots; 5 received placebo; per-sample allocation not given. The investigators took samples on day 63 after the first vaccine or placebo injection. An Ad26 vector carrying the Wuhan-strain SARS-CoV-2 spike served as the vaccine. Source: peripheral blood, taken in a trial of Ad26.COV2.S vaccine versus placebo. This clonotype was sampled from a person between 18 and 59 years old who received the Ad26.COV2.S COVID-19 vaccine or a placebo.

DNA of the CDR3: TGTGCCAGCAGGCCTGACAGGGGTAAGAATCAGCCCCAGCATTTT. As protein: CASRPDRGKNQPQHF. This rearrangement joins TRBV6-5 to TRBJ1-5; 8 nucleotides line up with TRBD1. This CDR3 spans 15 amino acids. The V segment lost 6 bases and the J segment 4 bases; nucleotides outside the gene matches: 8. CDR1 and CDR2 from the germline V gene are MNHEY and SVGAGI.